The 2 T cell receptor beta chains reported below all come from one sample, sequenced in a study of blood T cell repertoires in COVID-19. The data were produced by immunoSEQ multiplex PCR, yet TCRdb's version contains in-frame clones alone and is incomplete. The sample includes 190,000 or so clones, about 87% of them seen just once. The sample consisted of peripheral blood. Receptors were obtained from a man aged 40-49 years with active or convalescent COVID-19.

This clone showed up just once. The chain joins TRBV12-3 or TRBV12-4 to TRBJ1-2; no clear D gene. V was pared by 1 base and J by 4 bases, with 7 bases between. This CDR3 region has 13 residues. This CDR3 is CASSLEASYGYTF. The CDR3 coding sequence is TGTGCCAGCAGTTTAGAGGCTAGCTATGGCTACACCTTC.

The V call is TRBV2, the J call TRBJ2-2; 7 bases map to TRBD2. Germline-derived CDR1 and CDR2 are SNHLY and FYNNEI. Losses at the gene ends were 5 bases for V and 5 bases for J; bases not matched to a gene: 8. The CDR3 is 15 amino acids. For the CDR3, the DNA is TGTGCCAGCAGTCCCTCCCCGGGGGGAACCGGGGAGCTGTTTTTT. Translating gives CASSPSPGGTGELFF.